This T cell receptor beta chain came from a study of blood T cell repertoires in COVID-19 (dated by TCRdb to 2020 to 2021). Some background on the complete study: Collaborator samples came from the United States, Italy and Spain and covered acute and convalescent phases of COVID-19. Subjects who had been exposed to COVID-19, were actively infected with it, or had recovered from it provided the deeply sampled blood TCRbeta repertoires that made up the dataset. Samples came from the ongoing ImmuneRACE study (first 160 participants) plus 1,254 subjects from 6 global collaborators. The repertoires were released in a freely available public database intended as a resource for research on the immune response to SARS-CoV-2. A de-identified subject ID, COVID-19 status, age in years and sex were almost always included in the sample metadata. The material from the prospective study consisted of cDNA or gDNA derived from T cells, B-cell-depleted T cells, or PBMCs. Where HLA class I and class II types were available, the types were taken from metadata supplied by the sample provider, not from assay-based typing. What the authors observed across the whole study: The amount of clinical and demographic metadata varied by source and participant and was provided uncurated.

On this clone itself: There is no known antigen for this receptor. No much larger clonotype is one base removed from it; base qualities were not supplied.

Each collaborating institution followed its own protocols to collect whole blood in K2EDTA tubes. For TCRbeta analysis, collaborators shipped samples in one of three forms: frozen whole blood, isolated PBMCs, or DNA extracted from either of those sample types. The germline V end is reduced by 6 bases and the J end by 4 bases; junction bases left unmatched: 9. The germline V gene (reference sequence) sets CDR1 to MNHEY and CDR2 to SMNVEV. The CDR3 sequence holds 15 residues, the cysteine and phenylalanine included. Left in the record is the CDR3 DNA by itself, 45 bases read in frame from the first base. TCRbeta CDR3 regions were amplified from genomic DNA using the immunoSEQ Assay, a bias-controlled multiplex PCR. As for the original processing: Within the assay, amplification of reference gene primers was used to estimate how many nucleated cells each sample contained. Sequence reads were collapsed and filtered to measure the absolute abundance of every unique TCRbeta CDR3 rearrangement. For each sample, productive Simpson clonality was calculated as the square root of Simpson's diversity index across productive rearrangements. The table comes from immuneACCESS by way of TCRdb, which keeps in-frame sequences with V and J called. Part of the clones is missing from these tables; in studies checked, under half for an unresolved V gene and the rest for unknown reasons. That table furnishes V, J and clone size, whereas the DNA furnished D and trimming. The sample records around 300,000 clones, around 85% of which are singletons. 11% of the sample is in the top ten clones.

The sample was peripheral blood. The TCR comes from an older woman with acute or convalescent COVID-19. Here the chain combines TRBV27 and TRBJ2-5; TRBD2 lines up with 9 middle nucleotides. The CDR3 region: CASSPLLAGRETQYF. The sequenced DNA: TGTGCCAGCAGCCCCCTACTAGCGGGCAGAGAGACCCAGTACTTC.